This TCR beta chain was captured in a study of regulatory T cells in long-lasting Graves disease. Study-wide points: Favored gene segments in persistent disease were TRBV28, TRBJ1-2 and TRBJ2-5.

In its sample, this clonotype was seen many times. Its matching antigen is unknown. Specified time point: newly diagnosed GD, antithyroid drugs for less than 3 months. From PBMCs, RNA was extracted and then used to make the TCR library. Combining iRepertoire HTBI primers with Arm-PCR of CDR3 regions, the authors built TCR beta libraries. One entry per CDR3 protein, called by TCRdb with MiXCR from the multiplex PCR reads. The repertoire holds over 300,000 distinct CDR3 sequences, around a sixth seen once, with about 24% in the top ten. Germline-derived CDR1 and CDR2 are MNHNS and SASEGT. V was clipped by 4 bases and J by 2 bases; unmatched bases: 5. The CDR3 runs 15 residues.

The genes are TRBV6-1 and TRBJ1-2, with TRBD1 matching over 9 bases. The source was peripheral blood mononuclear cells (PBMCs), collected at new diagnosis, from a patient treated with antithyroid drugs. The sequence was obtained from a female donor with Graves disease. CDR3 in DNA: TGTGCCAGCAGTGGGGGGACAGGGTCCAACTATGGCTACACCTTC. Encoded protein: CASSGGTGSNYGYTF.